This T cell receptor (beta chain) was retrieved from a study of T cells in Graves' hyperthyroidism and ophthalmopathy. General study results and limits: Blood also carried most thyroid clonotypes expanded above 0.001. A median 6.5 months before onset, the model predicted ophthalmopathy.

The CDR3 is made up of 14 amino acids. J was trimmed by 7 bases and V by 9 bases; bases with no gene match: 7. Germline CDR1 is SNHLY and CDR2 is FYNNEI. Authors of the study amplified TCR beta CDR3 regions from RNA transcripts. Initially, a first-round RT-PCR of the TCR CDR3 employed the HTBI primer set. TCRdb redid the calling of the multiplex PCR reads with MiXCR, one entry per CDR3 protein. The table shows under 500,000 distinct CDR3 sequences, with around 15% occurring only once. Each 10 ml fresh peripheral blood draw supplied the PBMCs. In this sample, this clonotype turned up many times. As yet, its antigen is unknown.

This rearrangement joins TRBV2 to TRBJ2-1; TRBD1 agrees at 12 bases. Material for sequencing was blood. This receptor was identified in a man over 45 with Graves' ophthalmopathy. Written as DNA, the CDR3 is TGTGCCAGTACCGGGACAGGGGGCCTGAATGAGCAGTTCTTC. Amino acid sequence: CASTGTGGLNEQFF.